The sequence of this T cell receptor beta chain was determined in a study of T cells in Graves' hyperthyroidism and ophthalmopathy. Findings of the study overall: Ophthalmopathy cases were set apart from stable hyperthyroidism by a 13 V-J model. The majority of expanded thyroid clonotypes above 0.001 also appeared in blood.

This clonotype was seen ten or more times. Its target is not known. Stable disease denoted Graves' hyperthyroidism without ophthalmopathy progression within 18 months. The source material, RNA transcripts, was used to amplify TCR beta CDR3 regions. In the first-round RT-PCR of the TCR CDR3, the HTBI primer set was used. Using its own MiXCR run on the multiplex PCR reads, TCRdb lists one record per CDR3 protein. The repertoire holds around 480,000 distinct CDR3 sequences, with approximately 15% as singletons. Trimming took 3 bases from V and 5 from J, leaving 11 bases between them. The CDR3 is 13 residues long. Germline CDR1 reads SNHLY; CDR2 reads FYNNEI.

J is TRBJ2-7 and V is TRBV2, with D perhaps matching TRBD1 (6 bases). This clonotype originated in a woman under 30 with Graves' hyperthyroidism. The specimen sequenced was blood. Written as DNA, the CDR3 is TGTGCCAGCAGTGACCGGGACAACCACGAGCAGTACGTC. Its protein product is CASSDRDNHEQYV.